The clone carrying this T cell receptor beta chain has at least ten counts. This entry is derived from a study of read filtering for tumor transcriptome and immune sequencing. On the study more broadly: R-ISS stage counts were about 8 for I, roughly 16 for II, about seven for III. IR-seq gave about 3.5 to 10.27 million TCR reads per sample; RNA-seq gave about 80 to 1273. Transcriptome libraries were built from DNase-treated RNA.

This library used approximately 390 ng RNA and molecular barcoded adaptors spanning alpha/delta and beta/gamma chains. TCRdb processed the reads anew with MiXCR; each CDR3 protein has one entry. The table records under 30,000 distinct CDR3 sequences, around a fifth of them present only once. Trimming removed 3 bases from V and 6 bases from J, with 15 bases in between. Germline CDR1 is LGHDT and CDR2 is YNNKEL (reference sequence). This CDR3 has 15 amino acids. V usage is TRBV3-1 and J usage is TRBJ2-1; D may correspond to TRBD1 or TRBD2 (6 bases each). The TCR was taken from a donor aged 40 or older with multiple myeloma. The sample was a population of CD138-negative cells sorted from bone marrow. CDR3 nucleotides: TGTGCCAGCAGCCACGGGGGCCCCTCATTCAATGAGCAGTTCTTC. Its translation: CASSHGGPSFNEQFF.